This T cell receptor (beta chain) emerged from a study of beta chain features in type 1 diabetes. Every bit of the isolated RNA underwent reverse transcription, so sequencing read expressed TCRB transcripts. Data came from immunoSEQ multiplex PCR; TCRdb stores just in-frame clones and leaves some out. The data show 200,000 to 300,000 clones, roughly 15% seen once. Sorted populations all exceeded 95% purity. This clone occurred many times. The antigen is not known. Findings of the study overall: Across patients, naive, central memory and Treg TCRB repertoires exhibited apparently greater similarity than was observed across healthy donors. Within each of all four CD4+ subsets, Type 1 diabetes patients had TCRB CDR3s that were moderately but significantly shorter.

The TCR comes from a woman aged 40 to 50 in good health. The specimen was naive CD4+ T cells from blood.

Here the CDR3 DNA reads TGTGCCAGCAGCTTGGGGAAGAGGGATGAGCAGTTCTTC. Amino acids: CASSLGKRDEQFF. The rearrangement joins TRBV5-6 to TRBJ2-1, with D tentatively TRBD2 (5 bases). The V end lost 0 bases, the J end lost 8 bases, and 9 bases lay between the germline ends. This CDR3 region has 13 residues. The germline CDR1 and CDR2 sequences are SGHDT and YYEEEE.